The 27 T cell receptor beta chains given below trace back to one sample, sequenced in a study of cytomegalovirus exposure and HLA in healthy donors. Some clones are missing from TCRdb's copy, which holds only in-frame ones; the method was immunoSEQ multiplex PCR. This table has 130,000 to 150,000 clones, roughly nine tenths appearing once. Sequencing input: PBMCs. These TCRs come from a man younger than 35 in good health and CMV-seronegative.

This clone appeared once. The chain is built from TRBV29-1 and TRBJ2-3; maybe TRBD2 (6 bases). The ends were cut back, 7 bases at V and 2 bases at J, with 10 bases in the middle. The CDR3 contains 12 residues. Germline-derived CDR1 and CDR2 are SQVTM and ANQGSEA. CDR3 bases: TGCAGCGGGAGGGCCGCCACAGATACGCAGTATTTT. It codes for CSGRAATDTQYF.

The chain carries TRBV9 and TRBJ1-6; D possibly corresponds to TRBD1 (6 bases). Trimming stripped 2 bases from V and 15 bases from J, with 12 bases between. This CDR3 has 12 amino acids. Germline V CDR1 and CDR2: SGDLS, YYNGEE. The CDR3 DNA reads as TGTGCCAGCAGCGTGAGGGGGGGATTCCTCCACTTT. It translates to CASSVRGGFLHF.

This clone was found once. The chain carries TRBV5-1 and TRBJ2-1, with D possibly matching TRBD2 (5 bases). This CDR3 contains 15 residues. Trimming took off 7 bases at V and 4 bases at J, with 18 bases between the two ends. Germline values: CDR1 SGHRS, CDR2 YFSETQ. DNA of the CDR3: TGCGCCAGCGCCTTTGAGCGGCCGGTATACAATGAGCAGTTCTTC. Its protein is CASAFERPVYNEQFF.

This sequence joins TRBV10-1 and TRBJ2-1, with 14 bases that match TRBD2. CDR1 and CDR2 (germline): WNHNN, SYGVQD (reference sequence). This CDR3 spans 16 amino acids. The V and J ends lost 8 bases and 3 bases, in that order; junction bases with no gene match: 6. This CDR3 reads CASPLGTSGSYNEQFF. The CDR3, as DNA: TGCGCCAGCCCGCTAGGGACTAGCGGGAGCTACAATGAGCAGTTCTTC.

This chain joins TRBV7-8 and TRBJ1-4; TRBD1 agrees at 7 bases. Germline V gives CDR1 SGHVS, CDR2 FQNEAQ. The CDR3 runs to 15 residues. The junction had 10 bases not matched to a gene; V was cut back by 5 bases and J by 7 bases. The CDR3 protein is CASSTTGETREKLFF. CDR3 sequence (DNA): TGTGCCAGCAGCACCACAGGGGAAACTCGTGAAAAACTGTTTTTT. The full variable domain, rest sourced from reference TRBV7-8 and TRBJ1-4, is GAGVSQSPRYKVAKRGQDVALRCDPISGHVSLFWYQQALGQGPEFLTYFQNEAQLDKSGLPSDRFFAERPEGSVSTLKIQRTQQEDSAVYLCASSTTGETREKLFFGSGTQLSVL.

V usage is TRBV6-4 and J usage is TRBJ2-6, with a tentative D call TRBD1 (6 bases). Trimming shortened V by 6 bases and J by 4 bases, and 13 bases separated the two germline ends. The CDR3 consists of 15 residues. Germline assignment: CDR1 MRHNA and CDR2 SNTAGT. In DNA, the CDR3 is TGTGCCAGCAGAGCAGGGGTTTCAGGGGCCAACGTCCTGACTTTC. This sequence encodes CASRAGVSGANVLTF.

This clone was observed a single time. The CDR3 bases are TGTGCCAGCAGCCGGGACAGGGGTACCTACAATGAGCAGTTCTTC. Its protein is CASSRDRGTYNEQFF. The rearrangement joins TRBV6-5 to TRBJ2-1; 10 bases are a match to TRBD1. J was trimmed by 2 bases and V by 6 bases; bases with no gene match: 4. Germline V gene lookup returns CDR1 MNHEY and CDR2 SVGAGI. The CDR3 sequence is 15 residues long.

The table lists this clone with a count of one. The chain joins TRBV6-5 to TRBJ2-4; 10 bases agree with TRBD2. V shed 6 bases and J 6 bases; nucleotides not matched to a gene: 5. This CDR3 is built from 14 residues. CDR1 and CDR2 from the germline V gene are MNHEY and SVGAGI. CDR3 region: CASRAGGPINIQYF. The CDR3 DNA reads TGTGCCAGCAGAGCGGGAGGGCCGATAAACATTCAGTACTTC.

In DNA form, the CDR3 reads TGTGCCAGCAGCTCCAAGGGACAGATAAACTATGGCTACACCTTC. This encodes CASSSKGQINYGYTF. The chain is built from TRBV7-9 and TRBJ1-2; 7 nucleotides match TRBD1. The CDR3 runs 15 residues. V dropped 4 bases and J dropped 2; count of bases not matched to a gene: 7. The germline V gene has CDR1 SEHNR and CDR2 FQNEAQ (reference sequence).

V is TRBV5-1 and J is TRBJ2-5, with TRBD2 identical over 7 bases. The CDR3 consists of 16 residues. CDR1 and CDR2 (germline): SGHRS, YFSETQ. V was pared by 3 bases and J by 5 bases, with 13 bases of the junction left unmatched. The CDR3 sequence: CASSSYIGGTGETQYF. CDR3 sequence (DNA): TGCGCCAGCAGCTCGTACATCGGGGGGACTGGGGAGACCCAGTACTTC.

The V call is TRBV11-2, the J call TRBJ2-3; tentative D call: TRBD2 (7 bases). This CDR3 region has 19 residues. Trimming stripped 0 bases from V and 3 bases from J, with 22 bases between. Germline-derived CDR1 and CDR2 are SGHAT and FQNNGV. The CDR3 reads CASSLDFGGLGRLTDTQYF. The CDR3 DNA reads TGTGCCAGCAGCTTAGATTTTGGGGGGCTCGGGAGGTTAACAGATACGCAGTATTTT.

The CDR3 loop is CASSQQSVNTEAFF. The DNA for the CDR3 is TGCGCCAGCAGCCAACAGAGCGTGAACACTGAAGCTTTCTTT. The rearrangement uses TRBV4-3 and TRBJ1-1; D uncertain. The CDR3 loop spans 14 amino acids. The V gene's germline CDR1 is LGHNA and CDR2 YSLEER. Trimming took 2 bases from V and 0 from J, leaving 7 bases between them.

The chain is built from TRBV9 and TRBJ2-2; D might be TRBD2 (6 bases). The germline gives CDR1 SGDLS, CDR2 YYNGEE. This CDR3 has 16 amino acids. Trimming removed 0 bases at V and 1 base at J, with 10 bases between. In DNA, the CDR3 is TGTGCCAGCAGCGTAGTAGGTAGCGGGAACACCGGGGAGCTGTTTTTT. This encodes CASSVVGSGNTGELFF. Variable domain in full (rest from reference TRBV9 and TRBJ2-2): DSGVTQTPKHLITATGQRVTLRCSPRSGDLSVYWYQQSLDQGLQFLIQYYNGEERAKGNILERFSAQQFPDLHSELNLSSLELGDSALYFCASSVVGSGNTGELFFGEGSRLTVL.

This clone appeared a single time. The rearrangement uses TRBV19 and TRBJ2-5; 8 bases are a match to TRBD1. The germline CDR1 and CDR2 sequences are LNHDA and SQIVND (reference sequence). The CDR3 runs 15 residues. V shed 7 bases and J 4 bases; nucleotides not matched to a gene: 11. CDR3 nucleotides: TGTGCCAGTAATCCAGACAGGGGCTCGCGAGAGACCCAGTACTTC. As protein: CASNPDRGSRETQYF.

This chain links TRBV7-9 with TRBJ1-2; no firm D call. The CDR3 contains 12 residues. Germline CDR1 reads SEHNR; CDR2 reads FQNEAQ (reference sequence). V was pared by 5 bases and J by 3 bases, with 7 bases between. Here the CDR3 reads CASSPGYYGYTF. CDR3 nucleotide sequence: TGTGCCAGCAGCCCAGGATACTATGGCTACACCTTC.

This clone has just one count. The genes are TRBV28 and TRBJ2-3; a possible D gene is TRBD2 (5 bases). The CDR3 covers 13 residues. Germline-derived CDR1 and CDR2 are MDHEN and SYDVKM. The germline V and J ends were trimmed by 5 bases and 8 bases, with 14 bases remaining between them. Here the CDR3 DNA reads TGTGCCAGCAGTCCACTACTAGATGGTACGCAGTATTTT. Residues: CASSPLLDGTQYF.

The J gene is TRBJ1-1, the V gene TRBV6-1; D might be TRBD1 (6 bases). The V gene's germline CDR1 is MNHNS and CDR2 SASEGT. V was shortened by 3 bases and J by 4 bases, with 18 bases between the two germline ends. This CDR3 comprises 16 residues. CDR3 nucleotides: TGTGCCAGCAGTGATCTGGGGGCAGGGGTGAGCACTGAAGCTTTCTTT. It translates to CASSDLGAGVSTEAFF.

The chain combines TRBV30 with TRBJ1-2; TRBD1 matches 10 bases. V was pared by 3 bases and J by 7 bases, with 5 bases of the junction left unmatched. Germline lookup yields CDR1 GTSNPN and CDR2 SVGIG (reference sequence). The CDR3 has 13 amino acids. The CDR3 DNA is TGTGCCTGGAGGACAGGGGGCGAAGGTGGCTACACCTTC. Translated: CAWRTGGEGGYTF.

The chain links TRBV16 to TRBJ1-6, with 8 positions matching TRBD1. The V gene's germline CDR1 is KGHSY and CDR2 FQNENV. The CDR3 sequence is 15 residues long. J gave up 7 bases and V 4 bases, and 6 bases lay outside the gene matches. CDR3 sequence: CASSPRTGRNSPLHF. The CDR3, as DNA: TGTGCCAGCAGCCCAAGGACAGGGCGAAATTCACCCCTCCACTTT.

The rearrangement uses TRBV2 and TRBJ1-5, with D uncertain. CDR3 length: 13 amino acids. V was cut by 6 bases and J by 9 bases, with 15 bases left in between. Germline V lookup: CDR1 SNHLY, CDR2 FYNNEI. CDR3 in DNA: TGTGCCAGCAGAGGACGGGGAGGTTGGCCCCAGCATTTT. Its protein product is CASRGRGGWPQHF.

Details on this clone: The sample holds other DNA sequences that translate to the same CDR3. This rearrangement joins TRBV11-2 to TRBJ2-1; D remains ambiguous. The CDR3 spans 13 residues. Germline CDR1 and CDR2: SGHAT and FQNNGV. The V end lost 1 base, the J end lost 2 bases, and 3 bases lay between the germline ends. This chain's CDR3 is CASSLATYNEQFF. The CDR3 DNA is TGTGCCAGCAGCTTAGCTACCTACAATGAGCAGTTCTTC.

Concerning this clone: Other DNA sequences of this sample code for an identical CDR3. The rearrangement links TRBV5-1 to TRBJ1-5; 10 bases agree with TRBD1. The length of the CDR3 is 13 residues. V dropped 4 bases and J dropped 7; count of bases not matched to a gene: 2. Germline values: CDR1 SGHRS, CDR2 YFSETQ. CDR3 nucleotides: TGCGCCAGCAGCCCGGACAGGGGGCAGCCCCAGCATTTT. Translated, it gives CASSPDRGQPQHF.

This rearrangement joins TRBV28 to TRBJ2-1, with a tentative D call TRBD2 (5 bases). CDR1 MDHEN and CDR2 SYDVKM come from the germline V gene. V lost 2 bases, J lost 3 bases, and 11 bases lay in between. The CDR3 length is 15 residues. This CDR3 is CASSLTGMGYNEQFF. The CDR3 DNA sequence: TGTGCCAGCAGTTTAACGGGGATGGGCTACAATGAGCAGTTCTTC.

The chain is built from TRBV6-6 and TRBJ1-2; a possible D gene is TRBD1 (5 bases). The germline V gene has CDR1 MNHNY and CDR2 SVGAGI (reference sequence). This CDR3 is built from 15 residues. The germline V and J ends were trimmed by 7 bases and 4 bases, with 19 bases remaining between them. CDR3 coding DNA: TGTGCCAGCACCCTCGGGGGTATGGAGGGCTATGGCTACACCTTC. Translation gives CASTLGGMEGYGYTF.

The V call is TRBV10-2, the J call TRBJ2-7; TRBD1 is a possible D gene (7 bases). The germline V and J ends were trimmed by 4 bases and 3 bases, with 13 bases remaining between them. The CDR3 loop spans 14 amino acids. Germline CDR1 reads WSHSY; CDR2 reads SAAADI. The CDR3 region has the DNA TGCGCCAGCAGTGCCCCAGGGGGGAACTACGAGCAGTACTTC. Protein: CASSAPGGNYEQYF.

The genes are TRBV6-4 and TRBJ2-1, with TRBD2 identical over 13 bases. J gave up 2 bases and V 6 bases, and 10 bases lay outside the gene matches. This CDR3 is 18 amino acids long. Germline V gene data show CDR1 as MRHNA and CDR2 as SNTAGT. CDR3 DNA: TGTGCCAGCAGCACACCGGGACTAGCGGGATGGACCTACAATGAGCAGTTCTTC. Its translation: CASSTPGLAGWTYNEQFF.

The chain joins TRBV6-5 to TRBJ1-1; D possibly corresponds to TRBD1 (6 bases). Trimming took off 2 bases at V and 0 bases at J, with 10 bases between the two ends. The CDR3 is 15 amino acids. CDR1 is MNHEY, CDR2 SVGAGI, per germline. The CDR3 sequence is CASSYGGGMNTEAFF. CDR3 coding DNA: TGTGCCAGCAGTTACGGGGGGGGCATGAACACTGAAGCTTTCTTT.